Listed below are T cell receptor beta chains from one sample, sequenced in a study of cytomegalovirus exposure and HLA in healthy donors. The data were produced by immunoSEQ multiplex PCR, yet TCRdb's version contains in-frame clones alone and is incomplete. The sample holds 100,000 to 150,000 clones; 77% are singletons and the top ten take 10% to 15%. Sample: PBMCs. These receptors all stem from a woman between 40 and 50 years old in good health and CMV-seropositive. Each CDR3 is given with its conserved first and last residue. Each record gives: V gene, clone size, J gene, D gene, CDR3 protein, CDR3 DNA. The D gene is left open where the match is weak. Expanded clones get a size class; other rows say once, few or many, or leave the size out.

TRBV5-1	few	TRBJ2-7	TRBD2	CASRGTSGDEQYF	TGCGCCAGCAGGGGGACTAGCGGAGACGAGCAGTACTTC
TRBV4-1	NA	TRBJ2-3	NA	CASSQGGAGGHGDTQYF	TGCGCCAGCAGCCAGGGGGGGGCCGGGGGGCACGGAGATACGCAGTATTTT
TRBV5-1	NA	TRBJ1-5	NA	CASSLSGQPQHF	TGCGCCAGCAGCCTCTCGGGTCAGCCCCAGCATTTT
TRBV6-5	NA	TRBJ2-7	TRBD2	CASRATSGTYEQYF	TGTGCCAGCAGAGCCACTAGCGGAACCTACGAGCAGTACTTC
TRBV11-3	NA	TRBJ2-2	TRBD1	CASSLFKWTGNTGELFF	TGTGCCAGCAGCTTATTCAAATGGACAGGGAACACCGGGGAGCTGTTTTTT
TRBV6-5	once	TRBJ2-7	NA	CASSYEGGSYEQYF	TGTGCCAGCAGTTACGAGGGGGGGTCCTACGAGCAGTACTTC
TRBV7-7	NA	TRBJ1-2	NA	CASSLGGHYGYTF	TGTGCTAGCAGCTTGGGGGGACACTATGGCTACACCTTC
TRBV5-1	NA	TRBJ2-5	TRBD1	CASSFGGQGGETQYF	TGCGCCAGCAGCTTTGGCGGACAGGGAGGAGAGACCCAGTACTTC
TRBV15	NA	TRBJ2-3	NA	CATSRDPPGAVGTDTQYF	TGTGCCACCAGCAGAGATCCCCCGGGAGCCGTAGGCACAGATACGCAGTATTTT
TRBV27	few	TRBJ2-1	TRBD2	CASSPGLATYNEQFF	TGTGCCAGCAGTCCCGGACTAGCAACCTACAATGAGCAGTTCTTC
TRBV2	NA	TRBJ2-3	TRBD2	CASSESGSADTQYF	TGTGCCAGCAGTGAGAGCGGGAGTGCAGATACGCAGTATTTT
TRBV19	few	TRBJ1-1	NA	CASSIVGGGEAFF	TGTGCCAGTAGTATTGTCGGGGGAGGCGAAGCTTTCTTT
TRBV12-5	few	TRBJ2-7	NA	CASGFSLDGRVYEQYF	TGTGCTAGTGGTTTCTCTCTAGACGGGAGAGTTTACGAGCAGTACTTC
TRBV30	few	TRBJ1-6	NA	CAWSPAGTLYNSPLHF	TGTGCCTGGAGCCCAGCCGGGACACTCTATAATTCACCCCTCCACTTT
TRBV10-3	NA	TRBJ2-7	TRBD1	CAISKPPGQGAPYEQYF	TGTGCCATCAGTAAGCCCCCGGGACAGGGGGCCCCCTACGAGCAGTACTTC
TRBV5-1	NA	TRBJ2-6	NA	CASSSATGTSGANVLTF	TGCGCCAGCAGCTCTGCGACAGGTACCTCTGGGGCCAACGTCCTGACTTTC
TRBV10-2	NA	TRBJ2-7	NA	CASVDLGEQYF	TGCGCCAGCGTGGACTTAGGCGAGCAGTACTTC
TRBV11-2	few	TRBJ1-1	NA	CASSLVLQVGLNTEAFF	TGTGCCAGCAGCTTAGTTCTACAGGTCGGGCTGAACACTGAAGCTTTCTTT
TRBV5-4	NA	TRBJ2-6	NA	CASSLGPRGSGANVLTF	TGTGCCAGCAGCTTGGGCCCTCGAGGCTCTGGGGCCAACGTCCTGACTTTC
TRBV6-1	NA	TRBJ1-1	NA	CASSPTLNTEAFF	TGTGCCAGCAGCCCGACTCTGAACACTGAAGCTTTCTTT
TRBV10-2	few	TRBJ1-2	NA	CASSEISNYGYTF	TGCGCCAGCAGTGAGATCTCTAACTATGGCTACACCTTC
TRBV18	NA	TRBJ2-3	NA	CASSPGQGGTDTQYF	TGTGCCAGCTCACCGGGCCAGGGTGGGACAGATACGCAGTATTTT
TRBV5-8	NA	TRBJ1-4	NA	CASSRTREEKLFF	TGTGCCAGCAGCCGGACAAGAGAGGAAAAACTGTTTTTT
TRBV6-6	few	TRBJ2-2	TRBD2	CASRETSGDGSGELFF	TGTGCCAGCAGGGAGACTAGCGGGGACGGATCCGGGGAGCTGTTTTTT
TRBV7-9	NA	TRBJ1-4	TRBD1	CASSLGTGDEKLFF	TGTGCCAGCAGCCTCGGGACAGGGGATGAAAAACTGTTTTTT
TRBV5-6	NA	TRBJ1-5	NA	CASTLRGNSNQPQHF	TGTGCCAGCACCCTCCGGGGGAATAGCAATCAGCCCCAGCATTTT
TRBV28	NA	TRBJ2-5	TRBD1	CASSFGQGGKTQYF	TGTGCCAGCAGTTTCGGACAGGGGGGAAAGACCCAGTACTTC
TRBV5-1	NA	TRBJ1-1	TRBD1	CASSGKDRGFMNTEAFF	TGCGCCAGCAGCGGAAAGGACAGGGGGTTCATGAACACTGAAGCTTTCTTT
TRBV28	NA	TRBJ2-3	TRBD2	CASSDGTSEYTDTQYF	TGTGCCAGCAGTGACGGGACTAGCGAATACACAGATACGCAGTATTTT
TRBV28	NA	TRBJ1-3	TRBD1	CASNSGGSGNTIYF	TGTGCCAGCAACTCAGGGGGGTCTGGAAACACCATATATTTT
TRBV6-1	once	TRBJ1-1	NA	CASSRYRAMNTEAFF	TGTGCCAGCAGTAGGTACAGGGCTATGAACACTGAAGCTTTCTTT
TRBV7-3	NA	TRBJ2-1	NA	CASSLSVGTNGNEQFF	TGTGCCAGCAGCTTAAGTGTGGGCACCAACGGCAATGAGCAGTTCTTC
TRBV5-1	few	TRBJ2-7	NA	CASSQTGVSYEQYF	TGCGCCAGCAGCCAGACAGGAGTCTCCTACGAGCAGTACTTC
TRBV27	NA	TRBJ2-6	NA	CASSTRPLSGANGLTF	TGTGCCAGCAGTACCCGACCCCTTAGTGGGGCCAACGGCCTGACTTTC
TRBV5-6	NA	TRBJ1-4	NA	CASSLYTPTNEKLFF	TGTGCCAGCAGCCTGTACACCCCAACTAATGAAAAACTGTTTTTT
TRBV28	many	TRBJ1-2	NA	CASRGVGGYTF	TGTGCCAGCAGAGGGGTCGGTGGCTACACCTTC
TRBV15	NA	TRBJ2-5	TRBD2	CATKDGRVTSETQYF	TGTGCCACCAAAGACGGGAGGGTAACTTCAGAGACCCAGTACTTC
TRBV4-1	once	TRBJ1-3	NA	CASSQHTLGGTGNTIYF	TGCGCCAGCAGCCAACATACCCTGGGAGGGACTGGAAACACCATATATTTT
TRBV5-1	NA	TRBJ2-1	TRBD2	CASSSFGGTYNEQFF	TGCGCCAGCAGCTCATTCGGGGGGACCTACAATGAGCAGTTCTTC
TRBV5-6	NA	TRBJ2-1	TRBD1	CASSYRDRGPDEQFF	TGTGCCAGCAGTTACCGGGACAGGGGGCCAGATGAGCAGTTCTTC
TRBV4-1	NA	TRBJ2-1	TRBD2	CASSLTSGREYEQFF	TGCGCCAGCAGCCTGACTAGCGGGAGGGAATATGAGCAGTTCTTC
TRBV28	NA	TRBJ1-5	NA	CASHGAGAQEQDQPQHF	TGTGCCAGCCACGGGGCAGGGGCGCAGGAACAGGATCAGCCCCAGCATTTT
TRBV27	NA	TRBJ2-7	TRBD2	CASSLLLAGDEQYF	TGTGCCAGCAGTTTATTACTAGCGGGAGACGAGCAGTACTTC
TRBV28	few	TRBJ1-5	NA	CASSFQQPQHF	TGTGCCAGCAGTTTTCAGCAGCCCCAGCATTTT
TRBV1	once	TRBJ2-7	NA	CTSSHLDSGRQNEQYF	TGCACCAGCAGCCACTTAGATAGCGGGAGGCAGAACGAGCAGTACTTC
TRBV28	NA	TRBJ1-1	TRBD1	CASCRVRGQTEAFF	TGTGCCAGCTGTCGTGTAAGGGGGCAAACTGAAGCTTTCTTT
TRBV9	NA	TRBJ2-7	TRBD2	CASSVEGREVNEQYF	TGTGCCAGCAGCGTAGAAGGGCGGGAGGTGAACGAGCAGTACTTC
TRBV7-3	NA	TRBJ2-6	NA	CASRRSGANVLTF	TGTGCCAGCAGGCGGTCTGGGGCCAACGTCCTGACTTTC
TRBV6-5	once	TRBJ2-7	NA	CASSYTSSYEQYF	TGTGCCAGCAGTTATACGAGCTCCTACGAGCAGTACTTC
TRBV11-3	NA	TRBJ2-1	NA	CASSLRRGDEQFF	TGTGCCAGCAGCTTACGGCGAGGCGATGAGCAGTTCTTC